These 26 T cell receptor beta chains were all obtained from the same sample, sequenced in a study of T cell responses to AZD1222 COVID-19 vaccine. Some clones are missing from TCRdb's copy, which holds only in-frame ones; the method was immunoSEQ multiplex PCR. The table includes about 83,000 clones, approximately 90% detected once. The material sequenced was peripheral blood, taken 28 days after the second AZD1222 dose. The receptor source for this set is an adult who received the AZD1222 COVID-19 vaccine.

This CDR3 reads CASRGTGDKAKNIQYF. CDR3 coding DNA: TGTGCCAGTAGGGGGACAGGGGATAAAGCCAAAAACATTCAGTACTTC. The V call is TRBV19, the J call TRBJ2-4; 10 nucleotides align to TRBD1. Trimming cost V 6 bases and J 0 bases; bases outside gene matches: 5. There are 16 residues in the CDR3. Per germline, CDR1 LNHDA and CDR2 SQIVND (reference sequence).

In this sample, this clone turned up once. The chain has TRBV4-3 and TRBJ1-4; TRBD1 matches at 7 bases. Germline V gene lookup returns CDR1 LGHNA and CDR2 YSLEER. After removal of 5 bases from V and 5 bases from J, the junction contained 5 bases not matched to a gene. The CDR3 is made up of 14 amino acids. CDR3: CASSGAGGNEKLFF. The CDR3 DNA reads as TGCGCCAGCAGCGGGGCAGGGGGGAATGAAAAACTGTTTTTT.

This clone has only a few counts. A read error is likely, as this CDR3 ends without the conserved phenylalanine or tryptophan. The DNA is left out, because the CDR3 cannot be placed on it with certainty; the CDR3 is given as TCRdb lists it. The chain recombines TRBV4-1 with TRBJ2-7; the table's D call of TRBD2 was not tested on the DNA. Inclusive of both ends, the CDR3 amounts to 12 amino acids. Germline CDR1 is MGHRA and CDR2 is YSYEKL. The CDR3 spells CASSQDPTSGGI.

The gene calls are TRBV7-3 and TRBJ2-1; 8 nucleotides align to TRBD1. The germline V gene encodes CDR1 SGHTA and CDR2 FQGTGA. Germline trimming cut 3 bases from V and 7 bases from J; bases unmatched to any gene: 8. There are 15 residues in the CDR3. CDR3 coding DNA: TGTGCCAGCAGCTTTCCTACCAGGGGGCAGAATGAGCAGTTCTTC. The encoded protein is CASSFPTRGQNEQFF.

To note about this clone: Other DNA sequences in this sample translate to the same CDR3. The CDR3 region is CASSTGTGTYEQYF. CDR3 nucleotide sequence: TGCGCCAGCAGCACCGGGACAGGGACCTACGAGCAGTACTTC. The V and J genes are TRBV5-1 and TRBJ2-7; 9 bases are shared with TRBD1. V gave up 4 bases and J gave up 2 bases; unmatched junction bases: 4. The length of the CDR3 is 14 residues. Germline V gene sequence: CDR1 SGHRS, CDR2 YFSETQ.

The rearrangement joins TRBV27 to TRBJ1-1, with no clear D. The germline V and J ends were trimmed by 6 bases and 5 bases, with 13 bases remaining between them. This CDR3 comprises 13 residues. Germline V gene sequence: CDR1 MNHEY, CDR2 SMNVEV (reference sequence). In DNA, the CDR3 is TGTGCCAGCAGCGCCACCCTAGGGACTGAAGCTTTCTTT. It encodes CASSATLGTEAFF.

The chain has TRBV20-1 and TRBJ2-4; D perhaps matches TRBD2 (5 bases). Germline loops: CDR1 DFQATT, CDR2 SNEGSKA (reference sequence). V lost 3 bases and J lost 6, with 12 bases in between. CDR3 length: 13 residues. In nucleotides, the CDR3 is TGCAGTGCTAGTCCCGCCGCGGGAAACATTCAGTACTTC. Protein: CSASPAAGNIQYF.

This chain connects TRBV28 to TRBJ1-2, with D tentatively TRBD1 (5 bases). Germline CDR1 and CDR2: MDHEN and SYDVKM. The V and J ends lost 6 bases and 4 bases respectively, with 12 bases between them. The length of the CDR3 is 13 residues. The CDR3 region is CASRSRGFYGYTF. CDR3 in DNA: TGTGCCAGCAGATCAAGGGGATTCTATGGCTACACCTTC.

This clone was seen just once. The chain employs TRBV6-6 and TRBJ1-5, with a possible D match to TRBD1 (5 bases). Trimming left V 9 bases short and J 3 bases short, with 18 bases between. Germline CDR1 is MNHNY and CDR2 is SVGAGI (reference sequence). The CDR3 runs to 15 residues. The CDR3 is CARVLRAIPNQPQHF. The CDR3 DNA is TGTGCCAGAGTTCTCAGGGCCATACCCAATCAGCCCCAGCATTTT.

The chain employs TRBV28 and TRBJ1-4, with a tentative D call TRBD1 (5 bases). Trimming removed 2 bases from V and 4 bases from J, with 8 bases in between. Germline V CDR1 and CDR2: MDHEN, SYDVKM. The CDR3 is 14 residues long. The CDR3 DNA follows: TGTGCCAGCAGTTTACCGGGACTTAATGAAAAACTGTTTTTT. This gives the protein CASSLPGLNEKLFF.

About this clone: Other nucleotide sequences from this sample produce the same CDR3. The chain's CDR3 is CASSPGQNTEAFF. In DNA, the CDR3 is TGTGCCAGCAGCCCTGGACAGAACACTGAAGCTTTCTTT. This chain uses TRBV3-1 (or the pseudogene TRBV3-2) with TRBJ1-1, with a weak D call TRBD1 (5 bases). CDR1 and CDR2 from the germline V gene are LGHDT and YNNKEL (reference sequence). CDR3 length equals 13 residues. Trimming pared 4 bases from V and 1 base from J, leaving 7 bases between.

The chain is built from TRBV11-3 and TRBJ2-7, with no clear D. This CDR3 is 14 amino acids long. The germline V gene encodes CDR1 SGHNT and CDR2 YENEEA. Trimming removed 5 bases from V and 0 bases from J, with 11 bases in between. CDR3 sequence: CASSLTLGSYEQYF. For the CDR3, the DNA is TGTGCCAGCAGCCTAACCTTAGGCTCCTACGAGCAGTACTTC.

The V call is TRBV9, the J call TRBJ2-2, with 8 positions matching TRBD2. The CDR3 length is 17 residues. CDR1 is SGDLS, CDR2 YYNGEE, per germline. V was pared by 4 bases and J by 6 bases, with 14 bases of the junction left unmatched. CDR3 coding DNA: TGTGCCAGCAGCCCAAAAGCGGGAGTGGGACGCGCCGGGGAGCTGTTTTTT. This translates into CASSPKAGVGRAGELFF.

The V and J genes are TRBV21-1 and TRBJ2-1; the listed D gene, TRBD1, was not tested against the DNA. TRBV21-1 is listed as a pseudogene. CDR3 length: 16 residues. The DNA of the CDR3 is TGTGCCAGCAGCAACGACCGGGACAGGGAAGACAATGAGCAGTTCTTC. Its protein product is CASSNDRDREDNEQFF.

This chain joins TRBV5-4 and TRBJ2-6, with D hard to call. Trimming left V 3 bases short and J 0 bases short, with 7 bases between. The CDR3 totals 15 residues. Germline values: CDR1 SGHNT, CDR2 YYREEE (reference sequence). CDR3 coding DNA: TGTGCCAGCAGCTCGCGGTTCTCTGGGGCCAACGTCCTGACTTTC. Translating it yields CASSSRFSGANVLTF.

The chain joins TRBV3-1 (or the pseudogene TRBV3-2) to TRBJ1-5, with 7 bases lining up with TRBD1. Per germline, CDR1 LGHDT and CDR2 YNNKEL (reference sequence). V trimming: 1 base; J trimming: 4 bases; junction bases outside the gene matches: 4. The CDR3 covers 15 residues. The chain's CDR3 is CASSQADRVNQPQHF. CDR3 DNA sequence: TGTGCCAGCAGCCAAGCAGACAGGGTTAATCAGCCCCAGCATTTT.

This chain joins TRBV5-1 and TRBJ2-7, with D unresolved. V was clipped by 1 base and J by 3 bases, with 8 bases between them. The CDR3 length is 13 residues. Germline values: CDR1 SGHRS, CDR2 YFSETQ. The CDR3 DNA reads TGCGCCAGCAGCTTGAATCTGAACTACGAGCAGTACTTC. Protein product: CASSLNLNYEQYF.

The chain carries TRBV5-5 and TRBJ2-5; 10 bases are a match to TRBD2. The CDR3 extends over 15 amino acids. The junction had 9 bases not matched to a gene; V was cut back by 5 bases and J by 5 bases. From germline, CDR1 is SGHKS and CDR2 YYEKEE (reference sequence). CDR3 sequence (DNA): TGTGCCAGCAGTCAGGCTAGCGGGAGACCTGAGACCCAGTACTTC. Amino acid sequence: CASSQASGRPETQYF.

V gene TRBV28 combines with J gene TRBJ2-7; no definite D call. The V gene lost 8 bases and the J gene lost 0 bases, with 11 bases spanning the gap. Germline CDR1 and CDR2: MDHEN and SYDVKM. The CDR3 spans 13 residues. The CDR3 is CASFGRSSYEQYF. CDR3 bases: TGTGCCAGCTTTGGTCGAAGCTCCTACGAGCAGTACTTC.

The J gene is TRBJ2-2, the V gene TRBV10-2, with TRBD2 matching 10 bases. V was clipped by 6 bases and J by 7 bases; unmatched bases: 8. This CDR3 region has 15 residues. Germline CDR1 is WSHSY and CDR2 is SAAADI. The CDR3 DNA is TGCGCCAGCAGGCCTAGCGGGAGTGGTGGCGGGGAGCTGTTTTTT. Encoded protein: CASRPSGSGGGELFF.

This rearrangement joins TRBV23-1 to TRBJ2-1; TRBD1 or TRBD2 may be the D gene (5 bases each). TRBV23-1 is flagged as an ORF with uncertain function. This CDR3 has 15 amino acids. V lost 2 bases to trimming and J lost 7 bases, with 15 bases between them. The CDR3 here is CASSQRPGPLNEQFF. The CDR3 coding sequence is TGCGCCAGCAGTCAACGGCCGGGACCATTAAATGAGCAGTTCTTC.

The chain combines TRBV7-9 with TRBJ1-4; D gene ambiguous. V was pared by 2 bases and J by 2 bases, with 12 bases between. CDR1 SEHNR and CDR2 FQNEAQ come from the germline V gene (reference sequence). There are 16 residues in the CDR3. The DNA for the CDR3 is TGTGCCAGCAGCTTATTGCCGGCGGATACTAATGAAAAACTGTTTTTT. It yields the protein CASSLLPADTNEKLFF.

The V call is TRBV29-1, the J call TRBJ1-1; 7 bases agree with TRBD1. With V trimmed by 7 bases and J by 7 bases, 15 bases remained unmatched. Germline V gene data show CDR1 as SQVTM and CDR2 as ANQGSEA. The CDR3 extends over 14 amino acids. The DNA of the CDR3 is TGCAGCGCTCCAACAGGGGCGGGTTACAGTGAAGCTTTCTTT. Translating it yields CSAPTGAGYSEAFF. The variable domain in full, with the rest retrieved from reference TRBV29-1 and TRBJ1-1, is SAVISQKPSRDICQRGTSLTIQCQVDSQVTMMFWYRQQPGQSLTLIATANQGSEATYESGFVIDKFPISRPNLTFSTLTVSNMSPEDSSIYLCSAPTGAGYSEAFFGQGTRLTVV.

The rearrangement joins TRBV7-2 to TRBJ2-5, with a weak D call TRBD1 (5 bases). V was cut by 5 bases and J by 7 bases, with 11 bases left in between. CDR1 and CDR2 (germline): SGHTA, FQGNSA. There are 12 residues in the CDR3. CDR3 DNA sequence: TGTGCCAGCAGCCCCCAAAGGGGGACCCAGTACTTC. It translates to CASSPQRGTQYF.

Here the CDR3 DNA reads TGTGCCTGGAGGGGGAACTGGGGGACTGAAGCTTTCTTT. As protein: CAWRGNWGTEAFF. The rearrangement joins TRBV30 to TRBJ1-1; possibly TRBD1 for D (5 bases). Looked up from germline, CDR1 is GTSNPN and CDR2 is SVGIG (reference sequence). CDR3 length: 13 residues. Trimming took 3 bases from V and 5 from J, leaving 13 bases between them.

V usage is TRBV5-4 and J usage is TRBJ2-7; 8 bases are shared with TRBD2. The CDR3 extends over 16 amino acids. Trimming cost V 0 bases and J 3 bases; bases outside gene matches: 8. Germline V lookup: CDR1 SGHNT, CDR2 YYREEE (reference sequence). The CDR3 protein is CASSLAYGGGVYEQYF. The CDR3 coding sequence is TGTGCCAGCAGCTTGGCCTACGGGGGGGGCGTCTACGAGCAGTACTTC.